The source of this T cell receptor beta chain is a study of metastatic and nonmetastatic thyroid tumors. The overall study: Patients with malignant and benign thyroid disease provided blood and tumor or nodule tissue, whose repertoires were compared. The study's findings and limits: It was reported that TCR beta diversity was significantly higher in malignant thyroid tumors than benign nodules, in blood and tumor.

In the original processing: CDR3 differences across clinicopathological groups were used to build a distant-metastasis classifier for papillary thyroid cancer. TCRdb re-called clones via MiXCR from the PCR reads. These V and J calls rely on TCRdb rather than the paper's analysis. Of more than 9,500 clones listed, over 25% are singletons. The CDR3 contains 13 residues. Per germline, CDR1 SNHLY and CDR2 FYNNEI. V dropped 7 bases and J dropped 0 bases, with 9 bases sitting between them. No treatment had been given to any patient before thyroid surgery. The table lists this clone with a few counts. The antigen remains undetermined.

The chain carries TRBV2 and TRBJ1-1; D call uncertain. Sequencing used tumor tissue. The TCR was taken from a male donor with papillary thyroid cancer or a benign thyroid nodule (not recorded which). Some clones in this sample may be carry-over from other donors' samples. The CDR3 DNA follows: TGTGCCAGCAAAGAACTAATGAACACTGAAGCTTTCTTT. It translates to CASKELMNTEAFF.